This T cell receptor beta chain was retrieved from a study of blood T cell repertoires in COVID-19. Study as a whole: Sample material is recorded as cDNA or gDNA derived from T cells, B-cell-depleted T cells, or PBMCs.

In germline, CDR1 is SGHDT, CDR2 YYEEEE. After removal of 6 bases from V and 3 bases from J, the junction contained 13 bases not matched to a gene. This CDR3 has 16 residues. TCRdb's table, derived via immunoSEQ multiplex PCR, lists solely in-frame clones and lacks some. The sample has under 250,000 clones, 65% to 90% seen once. V is TRBV5-6 and J is TRBJ2-3; 7 nucleotides match TRBD2. The material sequenced was peripheral blood. This sequence originates from a human donor in a cohort sampled during active COVID-19. The CDR3 here is CASTLSPGGGTDTQYF. DNA for the CDR3: TGTGCCAGCACCCTTAGCCCGGGAGGTGGGACAGATACGCAGTATTTT.